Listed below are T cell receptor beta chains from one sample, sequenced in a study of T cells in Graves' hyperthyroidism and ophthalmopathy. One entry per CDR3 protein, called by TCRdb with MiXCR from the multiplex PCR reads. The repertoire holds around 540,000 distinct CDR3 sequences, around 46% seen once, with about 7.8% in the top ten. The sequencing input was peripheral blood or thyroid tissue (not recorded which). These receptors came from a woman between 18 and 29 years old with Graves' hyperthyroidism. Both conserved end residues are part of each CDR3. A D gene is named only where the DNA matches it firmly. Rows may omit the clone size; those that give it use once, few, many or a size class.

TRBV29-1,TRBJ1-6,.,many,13,CSVEDYQGSPLHF,TGCAGCGTCGAGGATTATCAGGGATCACCCCTCCACTTT
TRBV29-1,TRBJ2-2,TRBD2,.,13,CSVGTSDTGELFF,TGCAGCGTTGGGACTAGCGACACCGGGGAGCTGTTTTTT
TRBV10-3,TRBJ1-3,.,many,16,CAISDLRRGSGNTIYF,TGTGCCATCAGTGATCTCCGGAGGGGGTCTGGAAACACCATATATTTT
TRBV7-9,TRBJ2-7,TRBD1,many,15,CASSLRGQGNDEQYF,TGTGCCAGCAGCTTACGGGGACAGGGAAATGACGAGCAGTACTTC
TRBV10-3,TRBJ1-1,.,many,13,CATVGGRNTEAFF,TGTGCCACCGTAGGCGGACGGAACACTGAAGCTTTCTTT
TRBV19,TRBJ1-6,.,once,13,CATRLTGDSPLHF,TGTGCCACGCGCCTCACCGGGGATTCACCCCTCCACTTT
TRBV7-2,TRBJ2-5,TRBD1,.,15,CASSQAGTDQETQYF,TGTGCCAGCAGCCAGGCCGGGACAGATCAAGAGACCCAGTACTTC
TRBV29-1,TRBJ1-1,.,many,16,CSVAGLADRDNTEAFF,TGCAGCGTGGCGGGGCTGGCCGATCGAGATAACACTGAAGCTTTCTTT
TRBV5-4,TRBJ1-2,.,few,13,CASARRANYGYTF,TGTGCCAGCGCCCGGCGCGCTAACTATGGCTACACCTTC
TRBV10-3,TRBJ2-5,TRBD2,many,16,CAISKGASGPQETQYF,TGTGCCATCAGTAAAGGGGCTAGCGGGCCTCAAGAGACCCAGTACTTC
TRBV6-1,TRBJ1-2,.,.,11,CASRPNYGYTF,TGTGCCAGCAGACCTAACTATGGCTACACCTTC
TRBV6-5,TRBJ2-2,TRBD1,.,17,CASSLDGTASNTGELFF,TGTGCCAGCAGCTTAGATGGGACAGCCTCGAACACCGGGGAGCTGTTTTTT
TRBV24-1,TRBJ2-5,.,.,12,CATSCGKETQYF,TGTGCCACCAGCTGCGGGAAAGAGACCCAGTACTTC
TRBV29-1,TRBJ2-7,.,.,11,CSVTSRDEQYF,TGCAGCGTCACGTCCCGGGACGAGCAGTACTTC
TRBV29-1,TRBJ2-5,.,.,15,CSAAQGSGGEETQYF,TGCAGCGCCGCTCAGGGATCCGGCGGAGAAGAGACCCAGTACTTC
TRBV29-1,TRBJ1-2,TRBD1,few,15,CSVGLGQGINYGYTF,TGCAGCGTTGGATTGGGACAGGGTATTAACTATGGCTACACCTTC
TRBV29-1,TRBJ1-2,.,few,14,CSVEGARDNYGYTF,TGCAGCGTTGAGGGTGCCAGGGACAACTATGGCTACACCTTC
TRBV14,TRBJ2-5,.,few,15,CASSHLGTRQETQYF,TGTGCCAGCAGCCACCTAGGGACGCGTCAAGAGACCCAGTACTTC
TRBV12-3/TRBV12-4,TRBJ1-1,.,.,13,CASSPRGNTEASF,TGTGCCAGCAGTCCAAGGGGGAACACTGAAGCTTCCTTT
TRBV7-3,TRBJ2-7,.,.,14,CASSLGASPYEQYF,TGTGCCAGCAGCTTAGGGGCAAGCCCCTACGAGCAGTACTTC
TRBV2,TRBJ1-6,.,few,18,CASSQDRTGRSLNSPLHF,TGTGCCAGCAGCCAAGATAGAACAGGGCGTTCCCTTAATTCACCCCTCCACTTT
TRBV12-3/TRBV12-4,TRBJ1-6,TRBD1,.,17,CASMDRTGGSGFSPLHF,TGTGCCAGCATGGATCGGACAGGCGGATCGGGTTTTTCACCCCTCCACTTT
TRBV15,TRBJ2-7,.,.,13,CATSPLEAYEQYF,TGTGCCACCAGCCCCCTCGAGGCCTACGAGCAGTACTTC
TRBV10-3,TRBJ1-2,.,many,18,CAISESTMKGRSNYGYTF,TGTGCCATCAGTGAGTCTACCATGAAAGGCAGATCTAACTATGGCTACACCTTC
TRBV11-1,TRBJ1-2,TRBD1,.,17,CASSPDWTGGANYGYTF,TGTGCCAGCTCACCTGATTGGACAGGGGGAGCTAACTATGGCTACACCTTC
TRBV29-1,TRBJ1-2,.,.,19,CSVEGGGTTPTEVGYGYTF,TGCAGCGTTGAAGGGGGGGGGACGACCCCTACGGAGGTCGGCTATGGCTACACCTTC
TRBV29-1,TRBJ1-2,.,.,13,CSRGDGRTYGYTF,TGCAGCAGGGGGGACGGACGCACCTATGGCTACACCTTC
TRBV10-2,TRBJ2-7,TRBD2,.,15,CASVDQRETHYEQYF,TGTGCCAGCGTGGACCAGCGGGAGACCCACTACGAGCAGTACTTC
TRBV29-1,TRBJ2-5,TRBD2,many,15,CSVAGGARAEETQYF,TGCAGCGTTGCGGGGGGGGCGCGGGCGGAGGAGACCCAGTACTTC
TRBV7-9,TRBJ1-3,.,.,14,CASSFGASGNTIYF,TGTGCCAGCAGCTTCGGAGCATCTGGAAACACCATATATTTT
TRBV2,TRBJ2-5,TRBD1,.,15,CASRVDRGRQETQYF,TGTGCCAGCAGAGTCGACAGGGGGCGGCAAGAGACCCAGTACTTC
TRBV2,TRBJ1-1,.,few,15,CASSSGRSMNTEAFF,TGTGCCAGCAGTTCAGGGCGGTCCATGAACACTGAAGCTTTCTTT
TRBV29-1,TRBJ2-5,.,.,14,CSVNLDRDQETQYF,TGCAGCGTCAACCTAGATAGGGACCAAGAGACCCAGTACTTC
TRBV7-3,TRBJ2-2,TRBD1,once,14,CASIRQGDTGELFF,TGTGCCAGCATCCGACAGGGGGACACCGGGGAGCTGTTTTTT
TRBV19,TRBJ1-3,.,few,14,CASRSRGVGNTIYF,TGTGCCAGTAGGAGCCGGGGAGTTGGAAACACCATATATTTT
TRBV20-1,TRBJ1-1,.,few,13,CSAREPRATEAFF,TGCAGTGCTAGGGAACCACGGGCCACTGAAGCTTTCTTT
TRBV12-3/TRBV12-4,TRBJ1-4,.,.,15,CASSPQGRANEKLFF,TGTGCCAGCAGTCCCCAGGGGCGGGCTAATGAAAAACTGTTTTTT
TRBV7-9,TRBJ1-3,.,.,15,CASSLAQDHRNTIYF,TGTGCCAGCAGCTTAGCACAGGATCATCGAAACACCATATATTTT
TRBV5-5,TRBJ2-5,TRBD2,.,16,CASSQMGLAVQETQYF,TGCGCCAGCAGCCAGATGGGACTAGCGGTCCAAGAGACCCAGTACTTC
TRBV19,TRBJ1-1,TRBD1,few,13,CASSMGTVEGAFF,TGTGCCAGTAGTATGGGGACAGTCGAGGGAGCTTTCTTT